The clone carrying this T cell receptor (beta chain) was seen a few times. What it binds is unknown. This CDR3 comprises 15 residues. Germline-derived CDR1 and CDR2 are MRHNA and SNTAGT. Trimming took 7 bases from V and 6 from J; bases not matched to a gene: 13. TCRdb called the 5' RACE reads again in MiXCR, with one record for every CDR3 protein. The sample includes around 300,000 distinct CDR3 sequences, around a tenth of them seen just once. The entry originates in a study of CD8 T cells in ankylosing spondylitis. Whole-study findings and limits: Relatively scarce in peripheral blood, disease-linked clones were CD8+. Made up of 7 to 9 highly homologous variants, a TCR beta motif appeared characteristic of ankylosing spondylitis blood. Reportedly, disease-linked clones are significantly enriched in ankylosing spondylitis patients' matched synovial fluid.

The TCR comes from a female donor with ankylosing spondylitis or in good health (not recorded which). V usage is TRBV6-4 and J usage is TRBJ1-1; 8 nucleotides align to TRBD1. Sequencing was done on a sample of blood, either unsorted or a sorted T cell fraction (not recorded which). The CDR3 region has the DNA TGTGCCAGCAAGGTCTCAGGGGGCGATTTTTCTGAAGCTTTCTTT. Translated, it gives CASKVSGGDFSEAFF.